Listed below are T cell receptor beta chains from one sample, sequenced in a study of control samples from healthy donors and cancer patients. Measured with immunoSEQ multiplex PCR; TCRdb has only the in-frame clones, and not every one. Of tens of thousands of clones in the sample, around 90% are singletons; the top ten hold about 1.9%. The specimen sequenced was PBMCs. These receptors came from a woman aged 55 to 70 with head and neck cancer. Both conserved end residues are part of each CDR3.

V gene: TRBV3-1/TRBV3-2; CDR3 protein: CASSQGASGVGELFF
V gene: TRBV6-5; CDR3 protein: CATDGGSTDTQYF
V gene: TRBV4-2; CDR3 protein: CASSQASGSFVEQFF
V gene: TRBV27; CDR3 protein: CASSLLRGRTDTQYF
V gene: TRBV5-6; CDR3 protein: CASSLGASGSTDTQYF
V gene: TRBV4-3; CDR3 protein: CASSQDRLAVYNEQFF
V gene: TRBV15; CDR3 protein: CATSRSLAGDEQYF
V gene: TRBV5-1; CDR3 protein: CASSPSGPEETQYF
V gene: TRBV10-3; CDR3 protein: CAISVDRGTYEQYF
V gene: TRBV6-1; CDR3 protein: CASSVTGAGMYNQPQHF
V gene: TRBV24-1; CDR3 protein: CATSDFGRGTDTQYF
V gene: TRBV11-2; CDR3 protein: CASSLGGAGETQYF
V gene: TRBV5-5; CDR3 protein: CASSFGSQETQYF
V gene: TRBV4-3; CDR3 protein: CASSQYSDPTSTDTQYF
V gene: TRBV9; CDR3 protein: CASSVAGGFEQYF
V gene: TRBV7-2; CDR3 protein: CASSLGGGQGVDTQYF
V gene: TRBV5-1; CDR3 protein: CASSLDGGSGNEQFF
V gene: TRBV7-8; CDR3 protein: CASSLWTGYEQYF
V gene: TRBV5-1; CDR3 protein: CASSRSGTDSYNEQFF
V gene: TRBV9; CDR3 protein: CASRLPRWGYKQPQHF
V gene: TRBV3-1/TRBV3-2; CDR3 protein: CASSLRDRTTDTQYF
V gene: TRBV19; CDR3 protein: CASSISAQGRTGELFF
V gene: TRBV6-2/TRBV6-3; CDR3 protein: CASSLNLENTEAFF
V gene: TRBV18; CDR3 protein: CASSLKGTVRGNRELFF
V gene: TRBV19; CDR3 protein: CASSIDQKTQYF
V gene: TRBV9; CDR3 protein: CASSVADQAYEQYF
V gene: TRBV28; CDR3 protein: CASRMDRASVYEQYF
V gene: TRBV7-3; CDR3 protein: CASSQTTSGRADTQYF
V gene: TRBV5-4; CDR3 protein: CASRSGGVADTQYF